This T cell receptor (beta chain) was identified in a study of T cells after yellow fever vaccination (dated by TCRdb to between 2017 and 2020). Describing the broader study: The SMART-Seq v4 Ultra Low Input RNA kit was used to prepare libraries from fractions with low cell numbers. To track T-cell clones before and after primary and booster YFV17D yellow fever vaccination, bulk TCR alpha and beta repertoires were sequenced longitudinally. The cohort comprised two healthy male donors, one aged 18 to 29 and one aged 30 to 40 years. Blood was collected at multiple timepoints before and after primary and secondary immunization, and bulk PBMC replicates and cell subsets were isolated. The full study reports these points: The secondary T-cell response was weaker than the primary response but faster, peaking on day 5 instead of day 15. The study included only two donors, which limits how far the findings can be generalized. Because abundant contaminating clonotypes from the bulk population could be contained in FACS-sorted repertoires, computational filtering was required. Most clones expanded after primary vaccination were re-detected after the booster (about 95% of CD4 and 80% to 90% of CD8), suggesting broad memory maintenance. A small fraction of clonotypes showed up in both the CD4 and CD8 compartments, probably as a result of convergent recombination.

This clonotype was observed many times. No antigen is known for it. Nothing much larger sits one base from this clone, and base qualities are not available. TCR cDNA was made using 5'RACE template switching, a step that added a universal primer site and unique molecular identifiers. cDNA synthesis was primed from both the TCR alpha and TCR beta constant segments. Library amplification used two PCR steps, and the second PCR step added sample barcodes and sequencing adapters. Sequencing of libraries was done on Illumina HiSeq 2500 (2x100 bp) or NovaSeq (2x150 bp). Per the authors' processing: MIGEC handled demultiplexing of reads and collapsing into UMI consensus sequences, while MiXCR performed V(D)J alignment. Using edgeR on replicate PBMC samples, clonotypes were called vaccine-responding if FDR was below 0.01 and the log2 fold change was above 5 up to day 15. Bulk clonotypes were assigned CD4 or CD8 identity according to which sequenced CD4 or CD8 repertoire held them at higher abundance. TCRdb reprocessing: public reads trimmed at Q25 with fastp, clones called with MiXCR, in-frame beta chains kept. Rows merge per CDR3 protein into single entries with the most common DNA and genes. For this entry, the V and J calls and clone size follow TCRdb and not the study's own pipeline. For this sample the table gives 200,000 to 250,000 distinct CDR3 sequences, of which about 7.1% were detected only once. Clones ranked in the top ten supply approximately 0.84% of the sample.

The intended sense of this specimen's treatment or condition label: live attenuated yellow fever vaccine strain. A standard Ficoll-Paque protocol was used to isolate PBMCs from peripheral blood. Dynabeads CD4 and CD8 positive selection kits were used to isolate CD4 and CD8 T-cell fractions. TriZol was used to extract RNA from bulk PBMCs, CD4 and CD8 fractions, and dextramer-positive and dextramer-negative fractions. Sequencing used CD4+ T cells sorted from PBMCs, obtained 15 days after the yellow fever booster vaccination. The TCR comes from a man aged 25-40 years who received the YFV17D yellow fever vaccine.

The DNA sequence is as follows: TGCGCCAGCAGCGACCAGGGGAACACCATATATTTT. This codes for CASSDQGNTIYF. The chain joins TRBV10-2 to TRBJ1-3; perhaps TRBD1 is the D gene, with 6 bases matching. Taken from cysteine to phenylalanine, the CDR3 has 12 residues. The retained sequence is limited to the CDR3, 36 bases, with the frame set at the first base. CDR1 and CDR2, per the germline V gene, are WSHSY and SAAADI. A distance of 10 bases separates the germline ends of V and J, which lose 6 bases and 7 bases respectively.